This is a list of T cell receptor beta chains from one sample in a study of post-analysis software for immune sequencing data. TCRdb independently ran MiXCR on the PCR reads; one entry per CDR3 protein. The top ten clones hold 10% to 15% of a sample with hundreds of thousands of distinct CDR3 sequences, roughly 38% of them seen once. What was sequenced was blood. The source of these receptors is a girl between 5 and 17 years old with multiple sclerosis. The CDR3 runs from the conserved cysteine through the conserved F or W. The order of the fields is D gene, V gene, J gene, clone size, CDR3 DNA, CDR3 protein. D genes are given only for firm matches. Expanded clones are given a class, and other clones once, few, many or no size at all.

>TRBD1|TRBV7-2|TRBJ2-1|many
TGTGCCAGCAGCCTCCAACCGCAGGGGGCAGGCAATGAGCAGTTCTTC
CASSLQPQGAGNEQFF
>TRBD1|TRBV12-3/TRBV12-4|TRBJ1-4|few
TGTGCCAGCAGAAAGACAGGGGATGAAAAACTGTTTTTT
CASRKTGDEKLFF
>.|TRBV11-2|TRBJ2-3|many
TGTGCCAGCAGCGCTAGCACAGATACGCAGTATTTT
CASSASTDTQYF
>.|TRBV7-9|TRBJ1-4|.
TGTGCCAGCAGCCCCCCAGGGGTTGGAAAAACTCTGTTTTTT
CASSPPGVGKTLFF
>TRBD2|TRBV7-9|TRBJ2-5|few
TGTGCCAGCAGCCCACCCCCTAGCGGACTCCAAGAGACCCAGTACTTC
CASSPPPSGLQETQYF
>.|TRBV12-3/TRBV12-4|TRBJ1-1|.
TGTGCCAGCAGTGGGCGGATCGGGCGGATCCAGAACACTGAAGCTTTCTTT
CASSGRIGRIQNTEAFF
>TRBD1|TRBV29-1|TRBJ2-3|few
TGCAGCGTTGCCGGGACAGGGCCGTCGGATACGCAGTATTTT
CSVAGTGPSDTQYF
>.|TRBV9|TRBJ2-1|.
TGTGCCAGCAGCGTCGGCCCTAAACCCCCAGGGTTCTTC
CASSVGPKPPGFF
>TRBD1|TRBV4-3|TRBJ1-1|once
TGCGCCAGCAGCGCTTGGGAGGGGGCAGGGACTGAAGCTTTCTTT
CASSAWEGAGTEAFF
>.|TRBV20-1|TRBJ2-7|.
TGCGGTGCTATTCCGGGGGCCGAATACGAGCAGTACTTC
CGAIPGAEYEQYF
>TRBD1|TRBV27|TRBJ1-1|many
TGTGCCAGCAGTCCTCGGACAGGGAACACTGAAGCTTTCTTT
CASSPRTGNTEAFF
>TRBD1|TRBV15|TRBJ2-7|.
TGTGCCACCAGCAGAGATTATAGGAGACAGGGTGACGAGCAGTACTTC
CATSRDYRRQGDEQYF
>.|TRBV12-3/TRBV12-4|TRBJ2-5|few
TGTGCCAGCACCCGATCTCTGGGGGCCGCAGAGACCCAGTACTTC
CASTRSLGAAETQYF
>TRBD1|TRBV4-3|TRBJ1-1|once
TGCGCCAGCAGCCAAGATGGGGCCGGACAGGCTGAAGCTTTCTTT
CASSQDGAGQAEAFF
>TRBD1|TRBV11-2|TRBJ2-3|.
TGTGCCAGCAGCTTGACAGGGCGAAGCACAGATACGCAGTATTTT
CASSLTGRSTDTQYF
>.|TRBV9|TRBJ2-3|few
TGTGCCAGCAGCCTCCAGGGATTCACAGATACGCAGTATTTT
CASSLQGFTDTQYF
>.|TRBV4-1|TRBJ2-1|.
TGCGCCAGCAGCCAACCCAGGGGGGGATTCTACGATGAGCAGTTCTTC
CASSQPRGGFYDEQFF
>TRBD1|TRBV3-1|TRBJ2-7|.
TGTGCCAGCAGCCAAGGAAAGCCCCGGACAGGGGGCTACGAGCAGTACTTC
CASSQGKPRTGGYEQYF
>.|TRBV7-9|TRBJ1-2|.
TGTGCCAGCAGCTTAGGGGGGGCGGCTTCCCACTATGGCTACACCTTC
CASSLGGAASHYGYTF
>.|TRBV7-2|TRBJ1-1|.
TGTGCCAGCAGCTTAGCTCCCCCGACTGTACTGCCTGCCACTGAAGCTTTCTTT
CASSLAPPTVLPATEAFF
>.|TRBV6-5|TRBJ1-2|.
TGTGCCAGCAGTTACTCGATCTTCTATGGCTACACCTTC
CASSYSIFYGYTF
>.|TRBV28|TRBJ2-3|few
TGTGCCAGCAGTCCTAAAGCGGGCGCTAGCACAGATACGCAGTATTTT
CASSPKAGASTDTQYF
>.|TRBV7-2|TRBJ2-3|many
TGTGCCAGCAGCTTAGCGAGCGGAGGCACAGATACGCAGTATTTT
CASSLASGGTDTQYF
>.|TRBV12-3/TRBV12-4|TRBJ2-1|.
TGTGCCAGCAGTTCAACGGGGGGACAGTGCAATGAGCAGTTCTTC
CASSSTGGQCNEQFF
>TRBD2|TRBV6-2/TRBV6-3|TRBJ2-5|.
TGTGCCAGCACCTCAACTAGCGGGGGACAAGAGACCCAGTACTTC
CASTSTSGGQETQYF
>.|TRBV5-1|TRBJ2-7|once
TGCGCCTTCCCAGGGGAGCCGGGTTCCTACGAGCAGTACTTC
CAFPGEPGSYEQYF
>.|TRBV7-9|TRBJ1-5|few
TGTGCCAGCAGCTTCGAGGGGATTCAGCCCCAGCATTTT
CASSFEGIQPQHF
>.|TRBV29-1|TRBJ1-5|.
TGCAGCGTTGTAGACAACCGCAATCAGCCCCAGCATTTT
CSVVDNRNQPQHF
>.|TRBV7-3|TRBJ2-6|few
TGTGCCAGCAGCCGACAGGCCTCTGGGGCCAACGTCCTGACTTTC
CASSRQASGANVLTF
>.|TRBV7-9|TRBJ2-4|.
TGTGCCAGCAGCCCAGGGCCCCCGGACATTCAGTACTTC
CASSPGPPDIQYF
>TRBD1|TRBV29-1|TRBJ1-1|.
TGCAGCGTTGCAGGGGGGGGCACTGAAGCTTTCTTT
CSVAGGGTEAFF
>TRBD1|TRBV5-1|TRBJ2-7|few
TGCGCCAGCAGCTCAAGACAGGGGGCAGAGGAGCAGTACTTC
CASSSRQGAEEQYF
>.|TRBV5-1|TRBJ2-3|few
TGCGCCAGCAGCTTGGCCGCGGCTGAAGATACGCAGTATTTT
CASSLAAAEDTQYF
>.|TRBV13|TRBJ1-2|.
TGTGCCAGCAGGGAAGCCGGGGGGGGACGAAGTAACTATGGCTACACCTTC
CASREAGGGRSNYGYTF
>.|TRBV5-1|TRBJ1-5|many
TGCGCCAGCAGTACAGGGATTGGAAATCAGCCCCAGCATTTT
CASSTGIGNQPQHF
>TRBD2|TRBV6-2/TRBV6-3|TRBJ2-5|few
TGTGCCAGCAGACTAGCGGGGGGGCCCCAAGAGACCCAGTACTTC
CASRLAGGPQETQYF
>.|TRBV20-1|TRBJ2-5|.
TGCAGTGCTAAGAACGTACTAGCCAGATCCCAAGAGACCCAGTACTTC
CSAKNVLARSQETQYF
>TRBD1|TRBV7-2|TRBJ2-7|.
TGTGCCAGCAGCTCCTACAGGGGGAACTACGAGCAGTACTTC
CASSSYRGNYEQYF